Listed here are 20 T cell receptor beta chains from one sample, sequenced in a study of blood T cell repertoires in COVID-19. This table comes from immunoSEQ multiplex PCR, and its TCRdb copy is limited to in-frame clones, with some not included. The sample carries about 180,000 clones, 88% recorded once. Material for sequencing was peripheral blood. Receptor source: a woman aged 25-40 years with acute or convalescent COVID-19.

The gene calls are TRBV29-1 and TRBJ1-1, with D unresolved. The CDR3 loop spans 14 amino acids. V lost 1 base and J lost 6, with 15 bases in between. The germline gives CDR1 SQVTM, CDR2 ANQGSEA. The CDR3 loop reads CSVEVEGTRSEAFF. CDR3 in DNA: TGCAGCGTTGAAGTAGAGGGAACGAGATCTGAAGCTTTCTTT. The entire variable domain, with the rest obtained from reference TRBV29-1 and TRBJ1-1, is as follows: SAVISQKPSRDICQRGTSLTIQCQVDSQVTMMFWYRQQPGQSLTLIATANQGSEATYESGFVIDKFPISRPNLTFSTLTVSNMSPEDSSIYLCSVEVEGTRSEAFFGQGTRLTVV.

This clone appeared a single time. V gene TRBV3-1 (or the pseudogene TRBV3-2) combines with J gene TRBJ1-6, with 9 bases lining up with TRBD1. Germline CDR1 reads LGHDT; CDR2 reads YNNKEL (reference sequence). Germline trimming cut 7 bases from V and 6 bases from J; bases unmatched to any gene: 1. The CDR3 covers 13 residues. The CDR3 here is CASTGQGNSPLHF. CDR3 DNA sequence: TGTGCCAGCACGGGACAGGGTAATTCACCCCTCCACTTT.

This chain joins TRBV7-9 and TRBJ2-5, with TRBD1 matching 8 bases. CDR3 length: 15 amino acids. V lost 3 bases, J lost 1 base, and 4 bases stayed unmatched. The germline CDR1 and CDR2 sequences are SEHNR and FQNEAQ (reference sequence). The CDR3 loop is CASSLVGQGQETQYF. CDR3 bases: TGTGCCAGCAGCTTGGTTGGACAGGGCCAAGAGACCCAGTACTTC.

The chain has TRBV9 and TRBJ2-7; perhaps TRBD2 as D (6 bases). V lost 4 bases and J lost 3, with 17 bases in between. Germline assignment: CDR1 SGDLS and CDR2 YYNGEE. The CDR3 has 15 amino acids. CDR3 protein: CASSPRGSGGYEQYF. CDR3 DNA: TGTGCCAGCAGCCCTCGGGGGAGCGGAGGCTACGAGCAGTACTTC.

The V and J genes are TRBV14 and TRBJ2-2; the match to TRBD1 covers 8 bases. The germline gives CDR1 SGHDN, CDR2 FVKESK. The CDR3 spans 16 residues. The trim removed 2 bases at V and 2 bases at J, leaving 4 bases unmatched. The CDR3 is CASSQTDRANTGELFF. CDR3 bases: TGTGCCAGCAGCCAAACGGACAGGGCCAACACCGGGGAGCTGTTTTTT.

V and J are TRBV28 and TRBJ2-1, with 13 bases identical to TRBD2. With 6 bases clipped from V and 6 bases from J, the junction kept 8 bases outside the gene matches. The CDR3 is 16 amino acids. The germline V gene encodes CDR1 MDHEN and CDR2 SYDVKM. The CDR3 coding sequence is TGTGCCAGCAGGCACCTCACTAGCGGGAGGGGCAATGAGCAGTTCTTC. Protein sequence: CASRHLTSGRGNEQFF.

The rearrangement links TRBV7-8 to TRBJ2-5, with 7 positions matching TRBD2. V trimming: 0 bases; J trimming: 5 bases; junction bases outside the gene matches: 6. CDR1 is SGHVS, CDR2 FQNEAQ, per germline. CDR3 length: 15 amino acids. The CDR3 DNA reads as TGTGCCAGCAGCTTAGCGGGAGGGCCCGGGGAGACCCAGTACTTC. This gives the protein CASSLAGGPGETQYF.

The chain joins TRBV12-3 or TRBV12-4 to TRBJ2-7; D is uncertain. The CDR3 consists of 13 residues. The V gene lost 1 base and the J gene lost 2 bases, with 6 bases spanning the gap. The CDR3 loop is CASSLDSAYEQYF. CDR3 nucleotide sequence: TGTGCCAGCAGTTTAGATAGTGCCTACGAGCAGTACTTC.

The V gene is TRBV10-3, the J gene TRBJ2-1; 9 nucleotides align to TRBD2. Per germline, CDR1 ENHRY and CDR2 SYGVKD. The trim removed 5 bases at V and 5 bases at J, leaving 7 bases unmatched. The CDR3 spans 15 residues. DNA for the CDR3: TGTGCCATCAGTCCCCTGCGGGAGGGGGACAATGAGCAGTTCTTC. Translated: CAISPLREGDNEQFF.

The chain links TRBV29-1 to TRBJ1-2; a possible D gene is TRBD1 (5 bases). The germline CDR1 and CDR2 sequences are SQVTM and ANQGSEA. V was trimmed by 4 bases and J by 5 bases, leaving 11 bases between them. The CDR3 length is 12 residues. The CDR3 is CSVGRGLYGYTF. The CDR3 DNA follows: TGCAGCGTTGGCCGGGGGTTGTATGGCTACACCTTC.

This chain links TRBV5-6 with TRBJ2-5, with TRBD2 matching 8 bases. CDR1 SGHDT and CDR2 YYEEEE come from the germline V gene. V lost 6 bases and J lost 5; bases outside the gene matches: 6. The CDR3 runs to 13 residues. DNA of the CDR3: TGTGCCAGCACCGGGACTAGAAGGGAGACCCAGTACTTC. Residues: CASTGTRRETQYF.

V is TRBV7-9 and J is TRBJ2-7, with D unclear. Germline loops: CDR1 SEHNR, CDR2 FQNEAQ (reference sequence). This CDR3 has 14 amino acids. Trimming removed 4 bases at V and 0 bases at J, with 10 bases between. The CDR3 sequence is CASSYDSSSYEQYF. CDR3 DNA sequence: TGTGCCAGCAGCTATGACTCGAGCTCCTACGAGCAGTACTTC.

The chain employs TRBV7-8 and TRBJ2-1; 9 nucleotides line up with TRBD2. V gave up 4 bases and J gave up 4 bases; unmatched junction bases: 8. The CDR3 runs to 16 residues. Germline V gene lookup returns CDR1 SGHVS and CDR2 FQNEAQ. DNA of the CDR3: TGTGCCAGCAGCTCCAAACCGGGACTAGCTTACAATGAGCAGTTCTTC. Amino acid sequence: CASSSKPGLAYNEQFF.

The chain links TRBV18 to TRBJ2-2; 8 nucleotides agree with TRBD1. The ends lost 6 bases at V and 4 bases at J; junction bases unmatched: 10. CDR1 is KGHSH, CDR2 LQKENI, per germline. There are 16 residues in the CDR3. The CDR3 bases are TGTGCCAGCTCCCGTATTGCGACAGGGGTCACCGGGGAGCTGTTTTTT. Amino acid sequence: CASSRIATGVTGELFF.

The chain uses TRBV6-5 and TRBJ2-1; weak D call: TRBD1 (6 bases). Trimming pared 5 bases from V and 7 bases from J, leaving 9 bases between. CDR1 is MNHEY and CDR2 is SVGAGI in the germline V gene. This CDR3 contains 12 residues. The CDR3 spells CASSNRDNEQFF. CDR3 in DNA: TGTGCCAGCAGTAACAGGGATAATGAGCAGTTCTTC.

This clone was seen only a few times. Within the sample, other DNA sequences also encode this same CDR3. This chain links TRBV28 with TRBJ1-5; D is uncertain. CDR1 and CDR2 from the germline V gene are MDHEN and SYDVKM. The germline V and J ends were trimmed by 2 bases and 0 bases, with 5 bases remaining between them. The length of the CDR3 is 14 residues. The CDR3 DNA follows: TGTGCCAGCAGTTTAACGGGTAGCAATCAGCCCCAGCATTTT. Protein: CASSLTGSNQPQHF.

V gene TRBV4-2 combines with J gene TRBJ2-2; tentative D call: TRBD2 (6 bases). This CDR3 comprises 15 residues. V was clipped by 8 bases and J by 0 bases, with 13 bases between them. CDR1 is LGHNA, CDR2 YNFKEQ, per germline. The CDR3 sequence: CASGGAQANTGELFF. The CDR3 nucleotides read TGTGCCAGCGGAGGGGCCCAAGCGAACACCGGGGAGCTGTTTTTT.

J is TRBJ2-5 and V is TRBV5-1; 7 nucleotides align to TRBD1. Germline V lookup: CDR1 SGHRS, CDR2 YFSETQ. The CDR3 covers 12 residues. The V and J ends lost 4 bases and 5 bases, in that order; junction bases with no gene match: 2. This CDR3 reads CASSQGEETQYF. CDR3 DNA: TGCGCCAGCAGCCAGGGGGAGGAGACCCAGTACTTC. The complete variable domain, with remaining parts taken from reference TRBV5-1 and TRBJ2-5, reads KAGVTQTPRYLIKTRGQQVTLSCSPISGHRSVSWYQQTPGQGLQFLFEYFSETQRNKGNFPGRFSGRQFSNSRSEMNVSTLELGDSALYLCASSQGEETQYFGPGTRLLVL.

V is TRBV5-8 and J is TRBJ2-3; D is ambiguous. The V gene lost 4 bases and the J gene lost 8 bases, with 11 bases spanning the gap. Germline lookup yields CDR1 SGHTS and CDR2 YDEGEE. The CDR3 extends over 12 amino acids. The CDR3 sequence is CASSPEKSTQYF. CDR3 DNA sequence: TGTGCCAGCAGCCCTGAGAAGTCTACGCAGTATTTT.

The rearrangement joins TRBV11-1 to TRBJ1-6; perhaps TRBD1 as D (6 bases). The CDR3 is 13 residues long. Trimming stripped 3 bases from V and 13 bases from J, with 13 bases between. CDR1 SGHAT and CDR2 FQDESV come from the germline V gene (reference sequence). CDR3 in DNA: TGTGCCAGCAGCTTGGATTTGGGGGCCCCCCTCCACTTT. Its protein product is CASSLDLGAPLHF.